Sequencing of this TCR beta chain was carried out in a study of cytomegalovirus exposure and HLA in healthy donors. General observations from the study: It was only CMV serostatus that was available as immune exposure information. V- and J-gene trimming in TCR beta was tied to a missense DCLRE1C variant by an analysis performed later.

This clone was observed a handful of times. Antigen specificity is unknown. Vbeta (60) and Jbeta (13) primers were used in the PCR. Measured with immunoSEQ multiplex PCR; TCRdb has only the in-frame clones, and not every one. The sample has about 170,000 clones; about four fifths are singletons. The receptor comes from a woman aged 18-29 years in good health and CMV-seronegative. Sequences were obtained from PBMCs.

Written as DNA, the CDR3 is TGTGCCAGCAGTGGGGGCTTGGTAGCGGGGCAAGAGACCCAGTACTTC. It is translated as CASSGGLVAGQETQYF. The chain employs TRBV2 and TRBJ2-5, with TRBD2 matching 8 bases. V shed 4 bases, J shed 2 bases, and the junction held 9 bases outside the gene matches. The CDR3 is made up of 16 amino acids. Looked up from germline, CDR1 is SNHLY and CDR2 is FYNNEI.